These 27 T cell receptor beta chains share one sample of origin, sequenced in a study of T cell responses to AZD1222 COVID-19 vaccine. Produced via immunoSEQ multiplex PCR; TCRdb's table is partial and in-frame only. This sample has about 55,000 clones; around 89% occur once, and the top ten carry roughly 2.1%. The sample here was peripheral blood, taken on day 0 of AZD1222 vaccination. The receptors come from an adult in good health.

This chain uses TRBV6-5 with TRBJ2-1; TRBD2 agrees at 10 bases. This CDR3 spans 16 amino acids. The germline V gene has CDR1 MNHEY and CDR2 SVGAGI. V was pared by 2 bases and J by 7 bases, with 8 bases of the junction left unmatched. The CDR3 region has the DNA TGTGCCAGCAGTTACCTCCGGAGCGGGAGGGAGAATGAGCAGTTCTTC. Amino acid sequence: CASSYLRSGRENEQFF.

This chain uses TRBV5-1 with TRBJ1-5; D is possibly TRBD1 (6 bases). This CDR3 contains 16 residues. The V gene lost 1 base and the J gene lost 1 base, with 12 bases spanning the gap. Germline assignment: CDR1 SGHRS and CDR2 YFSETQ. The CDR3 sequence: CASSLFGGSSNQPQHF. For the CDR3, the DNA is TGCGCCAGCAGCTTGTTCGGGGGCTCGAGCAATCAGCCCCAGCATTTT.

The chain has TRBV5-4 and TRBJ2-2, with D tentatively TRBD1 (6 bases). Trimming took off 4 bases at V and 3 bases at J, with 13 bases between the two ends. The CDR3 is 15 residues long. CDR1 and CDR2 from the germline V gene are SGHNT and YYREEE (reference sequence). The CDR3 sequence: CASSAGRGDTGELFF. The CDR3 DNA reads TGTGCCAGCAGCGCGGGCAGGGGTGACACCGGGGAGCTGTTTTTT.

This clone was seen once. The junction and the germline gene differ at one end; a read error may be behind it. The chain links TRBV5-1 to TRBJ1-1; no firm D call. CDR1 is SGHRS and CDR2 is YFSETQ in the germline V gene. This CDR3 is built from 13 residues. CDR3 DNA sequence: TGCGCCAGCAACTTGGTACCGAACACTGAAGCTTTCTTT. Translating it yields CASNLVPNTEAFF.

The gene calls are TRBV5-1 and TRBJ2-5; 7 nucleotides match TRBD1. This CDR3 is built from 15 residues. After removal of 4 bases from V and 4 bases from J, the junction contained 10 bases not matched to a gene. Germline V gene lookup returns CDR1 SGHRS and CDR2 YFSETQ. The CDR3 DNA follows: TGCGCCAGCAGCCAGGGTCACCAGGGGGTAGAGACCCAGTACTTC. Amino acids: CASSQGHQGVETQYF.

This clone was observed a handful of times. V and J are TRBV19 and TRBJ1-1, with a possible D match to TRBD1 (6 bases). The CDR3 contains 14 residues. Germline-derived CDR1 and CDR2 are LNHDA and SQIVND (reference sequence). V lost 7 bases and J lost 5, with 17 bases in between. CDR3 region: CASIPDRTATEAFF. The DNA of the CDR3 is TGTGCCAGTATTCCCGACAGGACCGCAACTGAAGCTTTCTTT.

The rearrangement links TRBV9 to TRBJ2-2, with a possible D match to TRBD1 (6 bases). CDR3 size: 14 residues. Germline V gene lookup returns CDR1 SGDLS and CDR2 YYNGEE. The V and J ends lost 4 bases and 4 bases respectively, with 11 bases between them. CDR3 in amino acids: CASSPGQPTGELFF. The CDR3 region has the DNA TGTGCCAGCAGCCCAGGACAGCCCACCGGGGAGCTGTTTTTT. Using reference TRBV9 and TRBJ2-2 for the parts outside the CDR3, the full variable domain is DSGVTQTPKHLITATGQRVTLRCSPRSGDLSVYWYQQSLDQGLQFLIQYYNGEERAKGNILERFSAQQFPDLHSELNLSSLELGDSALYFCASSPGQPTGELFFGEGSRLTVL.

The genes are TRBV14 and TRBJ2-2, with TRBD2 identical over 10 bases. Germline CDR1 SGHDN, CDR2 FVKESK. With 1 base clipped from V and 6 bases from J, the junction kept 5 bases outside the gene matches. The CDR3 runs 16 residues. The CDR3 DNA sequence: TGTGCCAGCAGCCAAGGGCTAGCGGGAGTCTCCGGGGAGCTGTTTTTT. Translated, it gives CASSQGLAGVSGELFF.

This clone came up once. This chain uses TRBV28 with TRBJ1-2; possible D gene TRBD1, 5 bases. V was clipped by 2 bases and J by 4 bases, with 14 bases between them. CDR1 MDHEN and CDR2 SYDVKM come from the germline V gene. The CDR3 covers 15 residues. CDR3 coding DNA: TGTGCCAGCAGTTTAGGGCTCTTGGGGGTCTATGGCTACACCTTC. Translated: CASSLGLLGVYGYTF.

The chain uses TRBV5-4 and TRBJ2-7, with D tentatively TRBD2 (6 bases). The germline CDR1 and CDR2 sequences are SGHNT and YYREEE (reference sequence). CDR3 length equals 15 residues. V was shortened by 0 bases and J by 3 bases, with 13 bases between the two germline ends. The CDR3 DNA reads TGTGCCAGCAGCTTGGGGGCGGGGTCGAGCTACGAGCAGTACTTC. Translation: CASSLGAGSSYEQYF. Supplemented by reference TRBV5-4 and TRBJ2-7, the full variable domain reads ETGVTQSPTHLIKTRGQQVTLRCSSQSGHNTVSWYQQALGQGPQFIFQYYREEENGRGNFPPRFSGLQFPNYSSELNVNALELDDSALYLCASSLGAGSSYEQYFGPGTRLTVT.

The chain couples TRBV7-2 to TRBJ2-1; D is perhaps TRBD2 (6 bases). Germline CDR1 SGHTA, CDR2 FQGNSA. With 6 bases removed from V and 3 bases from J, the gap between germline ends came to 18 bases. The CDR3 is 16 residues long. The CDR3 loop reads CASRQLTGTLYNEQFF. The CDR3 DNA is TGTGCCAGCAGGCAACTTACCGGGACTCTCTACAATGAGCAGTTCTTC.

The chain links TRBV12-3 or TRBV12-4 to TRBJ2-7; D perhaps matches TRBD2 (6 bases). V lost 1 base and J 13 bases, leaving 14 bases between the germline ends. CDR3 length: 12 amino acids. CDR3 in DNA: TGTGCCAGCAGTTTAGAGTCCGGGACTGCATACTTC. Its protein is CASSLESGTAYF.

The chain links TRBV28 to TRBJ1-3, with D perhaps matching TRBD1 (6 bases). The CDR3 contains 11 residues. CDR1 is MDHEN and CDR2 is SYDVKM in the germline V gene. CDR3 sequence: CTIGGGNTIYF. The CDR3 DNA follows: TGTACTATAGGGGGGGGAAACACCATATATTTT.

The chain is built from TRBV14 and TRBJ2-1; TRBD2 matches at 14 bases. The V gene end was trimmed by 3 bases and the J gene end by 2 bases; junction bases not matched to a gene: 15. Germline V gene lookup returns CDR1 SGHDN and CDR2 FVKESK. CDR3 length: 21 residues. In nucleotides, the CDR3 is TGTGCCAGCAGCCATCGATTCGGACTAGCGGGAGGTTCGGGGACCTACAATGAGCAGTTCTTC. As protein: CASSHRFGLAGGSGTYNEQFF.

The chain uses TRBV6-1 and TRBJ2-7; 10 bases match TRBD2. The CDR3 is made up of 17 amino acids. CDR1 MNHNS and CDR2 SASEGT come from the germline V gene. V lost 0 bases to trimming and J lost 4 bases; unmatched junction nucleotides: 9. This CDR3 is CASSEAGSASGSYEQYF. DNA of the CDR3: TGTGCCAGCAGTGAAGCGGGGTCGGCTAGCGGGAGTTACGAGCAGTACTTC.

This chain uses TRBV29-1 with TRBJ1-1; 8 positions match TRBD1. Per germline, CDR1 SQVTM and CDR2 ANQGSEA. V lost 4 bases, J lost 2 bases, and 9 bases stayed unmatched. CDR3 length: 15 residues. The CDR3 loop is CSVGTGQGLNTEAFF. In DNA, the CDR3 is TGCAGCGTTGGTACCGGACAGGGTTTAAACACTGAAGCTTTCTTT.

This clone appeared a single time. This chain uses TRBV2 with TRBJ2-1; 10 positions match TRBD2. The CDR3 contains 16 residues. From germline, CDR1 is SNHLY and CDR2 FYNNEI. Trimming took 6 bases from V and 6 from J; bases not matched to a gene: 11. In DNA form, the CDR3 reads TGTGCCAGCAGAGCCCCAGGTCTAGCGGGAGTCAATGAGCAGTTCTTC. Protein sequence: CASRAPGLAGVNEQFF.

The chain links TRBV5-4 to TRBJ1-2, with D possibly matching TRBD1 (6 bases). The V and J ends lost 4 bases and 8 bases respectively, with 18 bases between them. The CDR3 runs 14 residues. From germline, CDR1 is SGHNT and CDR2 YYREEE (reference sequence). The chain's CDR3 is CASSIPTGQGGYTF. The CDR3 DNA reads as TGTGCCAGCAGCATCCCGACAGGCCAAGGGGGCTACACCTTC.

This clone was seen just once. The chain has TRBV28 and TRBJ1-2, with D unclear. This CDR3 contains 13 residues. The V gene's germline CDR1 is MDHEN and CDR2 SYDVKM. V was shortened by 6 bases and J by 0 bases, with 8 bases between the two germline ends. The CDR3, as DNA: TGTGCCAGCAGCAGACAAACTAACTATGGCTACACCTTC. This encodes CASSRQTNYGYTF.

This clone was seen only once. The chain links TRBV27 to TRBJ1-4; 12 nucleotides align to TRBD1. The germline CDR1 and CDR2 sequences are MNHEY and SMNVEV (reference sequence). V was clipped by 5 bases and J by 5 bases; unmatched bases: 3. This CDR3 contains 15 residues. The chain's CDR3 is CASSQGTGGNEKLFF. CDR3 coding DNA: TGTGCCAGCAGTCAAGGGACAGGGGGCAATGAAAAACTGTTTTTT.

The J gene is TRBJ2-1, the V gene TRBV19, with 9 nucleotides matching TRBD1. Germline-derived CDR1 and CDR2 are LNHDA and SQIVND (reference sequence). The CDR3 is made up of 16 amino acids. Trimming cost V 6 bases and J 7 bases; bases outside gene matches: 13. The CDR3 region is CASSIGRDRECNEQFF. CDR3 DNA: TGTGCCAGTAGCATTGGCCGGGACAGGGAATGTAATGAGCAGTTCTTC. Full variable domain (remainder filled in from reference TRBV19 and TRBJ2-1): DGGITQSPKYLFRKEGQNVTLSCEQNLNHDAMYWYRQDPGQGLRLIYYSQIVNDFQKGDIAEGYSVSREKKESFPLTVTSAQKNPTAFYLCASSIGRDRECNEQFFGPGTRLTVL.

As DNA, the CDR3 is TGTGCCAGCACAACTAGCGGGACCTACACAGATACGCAGTATTTT. It is translated as CASTTSGTYTDTQYF. The rearrangement joins TRBV25-1 to TRBJ2-3; 10 bases agree with TRBD2. Germline CDR1 is MGHDK and CDR2 is SYGVNS. The CDR3 has 15 amino acids. Germline trimming cut 7 bases from V and 2 bases from J; bases unmatched to any gene: 6.

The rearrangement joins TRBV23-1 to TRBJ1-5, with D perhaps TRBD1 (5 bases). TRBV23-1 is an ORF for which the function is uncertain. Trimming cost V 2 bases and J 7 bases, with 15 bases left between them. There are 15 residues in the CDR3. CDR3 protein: CASSQPLGVGQPQHF. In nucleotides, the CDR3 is TGCGCCAGCAGTCAACCCCTAGGGGTGGGGCAGCCCCAGCATTTT.

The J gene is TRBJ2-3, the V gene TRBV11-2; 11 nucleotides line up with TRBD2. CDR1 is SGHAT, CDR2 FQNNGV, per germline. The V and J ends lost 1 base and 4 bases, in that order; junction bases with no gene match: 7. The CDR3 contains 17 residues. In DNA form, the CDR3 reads TGTGCCAGCAGCTTAGGGGTTAGCGGGAGGGTTCCAGATACGCAGTATTTT. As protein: CASSLGVSGRVPDTQYF. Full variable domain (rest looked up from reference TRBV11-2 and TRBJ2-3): EAGVAQSPRYKIIEKRQSVAFWCNPISGHATLYWYQQILGQGPKLLIQFQNNGVVDDSQLPKDRFSAERLKGVDSTLKIQPAKLEDSAVYLCASSLGVSGRVPDTQYFGPGTRLTVL.

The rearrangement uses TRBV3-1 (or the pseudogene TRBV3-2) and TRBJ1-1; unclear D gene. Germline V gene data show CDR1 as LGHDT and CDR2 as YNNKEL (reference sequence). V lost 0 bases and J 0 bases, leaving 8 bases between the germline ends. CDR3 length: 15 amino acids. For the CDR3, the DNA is TGTGCCAGCAGCCAAGATCGGCAGTTGAACACTGAAGCTTTCTTT. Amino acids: CASSQDRQLNTEAFF.

The CDR3 bases are TGTGCCAGCAGTTATATCCCCGACAGGTTCGGCACTGAAGCTTTCTTT. This codes for CASSYIPDRFGTEAFF. The genes are TRBV28 and TRBJ1-1, with D possibly TRBD1 on 6 matching bases. V was cut by 4 bases and J by 4 bases, with 19 bases left in between. The CDR3 is 16 amino acids. The germline V gene encodes CDR1 MDHEN and CDR2 SYDVKM.

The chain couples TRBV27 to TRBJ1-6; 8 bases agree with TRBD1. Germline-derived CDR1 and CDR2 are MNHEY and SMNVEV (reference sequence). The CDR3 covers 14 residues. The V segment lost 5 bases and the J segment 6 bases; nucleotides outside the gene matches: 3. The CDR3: CASSRDRSNSPLHF. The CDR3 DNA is TGTGCCAGCAGTCGGGACAGGAGTAATTCACCCCTCCACTTT.